Listed here are 14 T cell receptor beta chains from one sample, sequenced in a study of response to subunit inactivated influenza vaccine. TCRdb reanalysed the RT-PCR reads using MiXCR and keeps one entry per CDR3 protein. Of roughly 700,000 distinct CDR3 sequences detected, 11% to 15% appear once; the ten largest clones hold around 7.3%. Sequencing used PBMCs from blood, obtained 14 to 15 days before vaccination. The receptor source for this set is a man aged 50 to 60 who received an inactivated influenza vaccine.

This clonotype came up a few times. The chain employs TRBV5-1 and TRBJ1-3, with 7 bases lining up with TRBD1. The CDR3 extends over 15 amino acids. Germline trimming cut 0 bases from V and 4 bases from J; bases unmatched to any gene: 4. Looked up from germline, CDR1 is SGHRS and CDR2 is YFSETQ. Here the CDR3 reads CASSLEGTVGNTIYF. In nucleotides, the CDR3 is TGCGCCAGCAGCTTGGAAGGGACAGTCGGAAACACCATATATTTT.

There are a few counts of this clonotype. The chain combines TRBV7-2 with TRBJ2-1; tentative D call: TRBD2 (5 bases). The germline gives CDR1 SGHTA, CDR2 FQGNSA. Trimming cost V 1 base and J 4 bases, with 14 bases left between them. The CDR3 totals 16 residues. CDR3 bases: TGTGCCAGCAGCTTAGGTGTGGGCGGGTGGTACAATGAGCAGTTCTTC. Translated: CASSLGVGGWYNEQFF.

This clonotype was seen many times. The chain links TRBV7-3 to TRBJ2-2; tentative D call: TRBD2 (5 bases). In germline, CDR1 is SGHTA, CDR2 FQGTGA. This CDR3 has 17 amino acids. Between the trimmed V and J ends, which lost 0 bases and 4 bases, there was a span of 15 bases. Here the CDR3 reads CASSLTVNSATTGELFF. The CDR3 DNA sequence: TGTGCCAGCAGCTTAACGGTCAATAGCGCAACCACCGGGGAGCTGTTTTTT. The variable domain in full, completed from reference TRBV7-3 and TRBJ2-2, reads GAGVSQTPSNKVTEKGKYVELRCDPISGHTALYWYRQSLGQGPEFLIYFQGTGAADDSGLPNDRFFAVRPEGSVSTLKIQRTERGDSAVYLCASSLTVNSATTGELFFGEGSRLTVL.

This clonotype was detected a few times. The chain recombines TRBV12-3 or TRBV12-4 with TRBJ2-1; 10 bases fit TRBD2. Unmatched junction bases numbered 4, after V lost 4 bases and J lost 10 bases. This CDR3 spans 13 amino acids. The CDR3 loop is CASSSPTSGEQFF. Written as DNA, the CDR3 is TGTGCCAGCAGTTCCCCGACTAGCGGGGAGCAGTTCTTC.

This rearrangement joins TRBV7-2 to TRBJ2-1; TRBD2 aligns across 13 bases. CDR3 size: 16 residues. Germline V gene lookup returns CDR1 SGHTA and CDR2 FQGNSA. Trimming cost V 5 bases and J 10 bases; bases outside gene matches: 11. The CDR3 region has the DNA TGTGCCAGCAGCAAACGGACTAGCGGGGGTTCCCCCGAGCAGTTCTTC. It codes for CASSKRTSGGSPEQFF.

A few counts support this clonotype. This rearrangement joins TRBV11-3 to TRBJ2-2; D unclear. From germline, CDR1 is SGHNT and CDR2 YENEEA. The CDR3 totals 11 residues. V shed 5 bases and J shed 6 bases, with 4 bases lying between them. The CDR3 spells CASSIAGELFF. CDR3 DNA: TGTGCCAGCAGCATTGCCGGGGAGCTGTTTTTT.

The CDR3 protein is CSARQADPNYGYTF. The DNA for the CDR3 is TGCAGTGCTAGACAAGCGGACCCGAACTATGGCTACACCTTC. The rearrangement joins TRBV20-1 to TRBJ1-2, with unresolved D. This CDR3 comprises 14 residues. Germline CDR1 is DFQATT and CDR2 is SNEGSKA (reference sequence). Trimming removed 2 bases from V and 2 bases from J, with 12 bases in between.

V and J are TRBV18 and TRBJ2-6; D not resolved. CDR1 KGHSH and CDR2 LQKENI come from the germline V gene. The CDR3 consists of 17 residues. V shed 0 bases and J shed 0 bases, with 9 bases lying between them. The CDR3 DNA is TGTGCCAGCTCACCACCCTCTAGTAGCTCTGGGGCCAACGTCCTGACTTTC. It yields the protein CASSPPSSSSGANVLTF.

This clonotype has a handful of counts. The chain links TRBV5-1 to TRBJ2-1; weak D call: TRBD2 (6 bases). This CDR3 comprises 15 residues. V lost 4 bases and J 3 bases, leaving 14 bases between the germline ends. Germline loops: CDR1 SGHRS, CDR2 YFSETQ. CDR3 sequence: CASSMTSPVYNEQFF. The CDR3, as DNA: TGCGCCAGCAGCATGACTAGTCCCGTCTACAATGAGCAGTTCTTC.

The table lists this clonotype with many counts. This chain joins TRBV6-1 and TRBJ2-1; 9 bases line up with TRBD1. Germline trimming cut 1 base from V and 7 bases from J; bases unmatched to any gene: 8. CDR1 is MNHNS and CDR2 is SASEGT in the germline V gene. The CDR3 is made up of 16 amino acids. The chain's CDR3 is CASSEVDGTGWNEQFF. The CDR3 DNA reads as TGTGCCAGCAGTGAAGTCGATGGGACAGGGTGGAATGAGCAGTTCTTC.

This clonotype was detected only a few times. The chain employs TRBV30 and TRBJ2-7; D may be TRBD1 or TRBD2 (6 bases each). CDR1 and CDR2 (germline): GTSNPN, SVGIG (reference sequence). Trimming stripped 2 bases from V and 3 bases from J, with 11 bases between. The CDR3 has 13 residues. The CDR3, as DNA: TGTGCCTGGAGTAGGGGGGATTTCTACGAGCAGTACTTC. Translated: CAWSRGDFYEQYF.

The chain uses TRBV5-6 and TRBJ1-2; a possible D gene is TRBD1 (6 bases). Trimming took 2 bases from V and 2 from J, leaving 10 bases between them. Germline CDR1 and CDR2: SGHDT and YYEEEE. CDR3 length: 14 amino acids. CDR3: CASSFPGVNYGYTF. The CDR3 nucleotides are TGTGCCAGCAGCTTCCCAGGGGTCAACTATGGCTACACCTTC.

This clonotype was found a few times. This sequence joins TRBV5-1 and TRBJ2-2, with D perhaps matching TRBD2 (5 bases). Germline V gene lookup returns CDR1 SGHRS and CDR2 YFSETQ. Trimming shortened V by 1 base and J by 4 bases, and 11 bases separated the two germline ends. The CDR3 extends over 15 amino acids. The CDR3 nucleotides are TGCGCCAGCAGCTTGTCGGACGCGGGCACCGGGGAGCTGTTTTTT. Translating gives CASSLSDAGTGELFF.

The chain joins TRBV12-3 or TRBV12-4 to TRBJ1-2; TRBD1 matches at 10 bases. This CDR3 is 15 amino acids long. The ends lost 8 bases at V and 5 bases at J; junction bases unmatched: 11. The CDR3 reads CASLIEGTGDYGYTF. DNA of the CDR3: TGTGCCAGCCTTATCGAGGGGACAGGGGATTATGGCTACACCTTC.